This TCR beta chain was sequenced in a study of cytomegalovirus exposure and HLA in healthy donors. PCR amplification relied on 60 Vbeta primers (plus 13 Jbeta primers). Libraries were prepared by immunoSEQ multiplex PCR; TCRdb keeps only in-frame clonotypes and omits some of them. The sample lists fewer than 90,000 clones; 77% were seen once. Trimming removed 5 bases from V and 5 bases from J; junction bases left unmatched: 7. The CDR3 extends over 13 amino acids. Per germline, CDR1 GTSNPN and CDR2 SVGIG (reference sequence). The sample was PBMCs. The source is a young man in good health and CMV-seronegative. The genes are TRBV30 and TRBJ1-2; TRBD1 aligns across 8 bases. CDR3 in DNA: TGTGCCTGGCGTACAGGGGGAGGGTATGGCTACACCTTC. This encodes CAWRTGGGYGYTF.